One T cell receptor (beta chain) is described in this entry. The antigen remains undetermined. Here immunoSEQ multiplex PCR was the method, and the copy in TCRdb shows in-frame clones only, minus some. The sample has about 100,000 clones; roughly 94% are singletons. This sample stems from a study of siplizumab effects on memory and regulatory T cells. Study-level findings and limits: The apparent diversity of naive T cells exceeded that of memory cells, and naive T cells seemed to make a major contribution to the alloresponse.

The germline V gene encodes CDR1 MDHEN and CDR2 SYDVKM. This CDR3 contains 14 residues. The V segment lost 6 bases and the J segment 4 bases; nucleotides outside the gene matches: 7. Sequenced: non-Treg CD4+ T cells sorted from blood. The chain joins TRBV28 to TRBJ2-7, with 9 bases fitting TRBD1. The clonotype originates from a human donor in good health. The DNA for the CDR3 is TGTGCCAGCAGGGAACAGGGGGCAGGATACGAGCAGTACTTC. It yields the protein CASREQGAGYEQYF. The full variable domain, in which reference TRBV28 and TRBJ2-7 provide the parts outside the CDR3, is DVKVTQSSRYLVKRTGEKVFLECVQDMDHENMFWYRQDPGLGLRLIYFSYDVKMKEKGDIPEGYSVSREKKERFSLILESASTNQTSMYLCASREQGAGYEQYFGPGTRLTVT.